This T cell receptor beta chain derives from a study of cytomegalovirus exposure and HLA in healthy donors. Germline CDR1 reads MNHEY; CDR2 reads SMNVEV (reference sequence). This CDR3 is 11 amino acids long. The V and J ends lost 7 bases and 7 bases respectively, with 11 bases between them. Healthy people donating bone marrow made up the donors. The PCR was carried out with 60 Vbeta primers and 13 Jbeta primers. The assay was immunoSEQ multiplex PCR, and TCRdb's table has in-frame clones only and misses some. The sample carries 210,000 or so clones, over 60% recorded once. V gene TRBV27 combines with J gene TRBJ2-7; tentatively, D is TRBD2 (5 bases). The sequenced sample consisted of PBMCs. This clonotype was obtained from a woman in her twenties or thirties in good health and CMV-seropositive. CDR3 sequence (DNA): TGTGCCAGCATCCCCTCGGGAGAGCAGTACTTC. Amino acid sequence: CASIPSGEQYF.